Below, 31 T cell receptor beta chains from the same sample are listed, as sequenced in a study of cytomegalovirus exposure and HLA in healthy donors. In the PCR, 60 Vbeta and 13 Jbeta primers were used. The repertoire was sequenced with immunoSEQ multiplex PCR; TCRdb's copy has only in-frame clones and lacks some. Here the sample spans about 180,000 clones, around four fifths being singletons. The sequencing input was PBMCs. These receptors were obtained from a man aged 18 to 30 in good health and CMV-seronegative.

This clone was detected only a few times. This chain joins TRBV9 and TRBJ2-3, with TRBD2 identical over 9 bases. Germline CDR1 reads SGDLS; CDR2 reads YYNGEE. V lost 0 bases and J lost 5; bases outside the gene matches: 13. CDR3 length: 18 residues. Here the CDR3 reads CASSVEWAPSGAEDTQYF. The DNA for the CDR3 is TGTGCCAGCAGCGTAGAGTGGGCGCCTAGCGGGGCCGAAGATACGCAGTATTTT.

The V call is TRBV7-2, the J call TRBJ1-5; D possibly corresponds to TRBD1 (5 bases). V lost 1 base, J lost 2 bases, and 12 bases lay in between. The germline gives CDR1 SGHTA, CDR2 FQGNSA. The CDR3 extends over 16 amino acids. The CDR3 reads CASSLVGGKGNQPQHF. Written as DNA, the CDR3 is TGTGCCAGCAGCTTAGTCGGGGGAAAGGGCAATCAGCCCCAGCATTTT.

The chain links TRBV6-4 to TRBJ2-1, with 14 bases identical to TRBD2. CDR3 length: 15 amino acids. V dropped 0 bases and J dropped 8; count of bases not matched to a gene: 0. Germline CDR1 MRHNA, CDR2 SNTAGT. The CDR3 here is CASSDSTSGGDEQFF. CDR3 coding DNA: TGTGCCAGCAGTGACTCGACTAGCGGGGGGGATGAGCAGTTCTTC.

This chain uses TRBV6-5 with TRBJ2-2; tentatively, D is TRBD1 (6 bases). Germline V CDR1 and CDR2: MNHEY, SVGAGI. The CDR3 has 13 amino acids. Here the CDR3 reads CGTQGREPGELFF. CDR3 in DNA: TGTGGCACACAGGGACGTGAACCCGGGGAGCTGTTTTTT.

The chain carries TRBV5-8 and TRBJ2-7; D perhaps matches TRBD1 (5 bases). The germline V and J ends were trimmed by 0 bases and 2 bases, with 9 bases remaining between them. Per the germline V gene, CDR1 is SGHTS and CDR2 is YDEGEE. CDR3 length equals 14 residues. This chain's CDR3 is CASSLVVGPYEQYF. Written as DNA, the CDR3 is TGTGCCAGCAGCTTGGTAGTGGGGCCCTACGAGCAGTACTTC.

This chain joins TRBV6-1 and TRBJ1-3; 7 bases map to TRBD1. After removal of 8 bases from V and 4 bases from J, the junction contained 8 bases not matched to a gene. The CDR3 consists of 14 residues. Germline CDR1 reads MNHNS; CDR2 reads SASEGT. The CDR3 DNA follows: TGTGCCAGCGGGGAGAGGGGGCGAGGAAACACCATATATTTT. This sequence encodes CASGERGRGNTIYF.

J is TRBJ2-1 and V is TRBV19; a weak D match, TRBD1 (6 bases). There are 13 residues in the CDR3. Germline CDR1 and CDR2: LNHDA and SQIVND (reference sequence). The germline V and J ends were trimmed by 7 bases and 4 bases, with 11 bases remaining between them. CDR3 protein: CASTNRAYNEQFF. DNA of the CDR3: TGTGCCAGTACCAACAGGGCATACAATGAGCAGTTCTTC.

The rearrangement uses TRBV11-2 and TRBJ2-3, with a weak D call TRBD2 (5 bases). Trimming took 1 base from V and 0 from J, leaving 8 bases between them. CDR1 and CDR2 from the germline V gene are SGHAT and FQNNGV. The CDR3 covers 15 residues. This CDR3 is CASSLGLLSTDTQYF. The CDR3 coding sequence is TGTGCCAGCAGCTTAGGACTACTTAGCACAGATACGCAGTATTTT.

The V gene is TRBV19, the J gene TRBJ2-2; 9 bases align to TRBD1. The germline gives CDR1 LNHDA, CDR2 SQIVND (reference sequence). The CDR3 sequence is 16 residues long. V shed 6 bases, J shed 6 bases, and the junction held 11 bases outside the gene matches. The CDR3, as DNA: TGTGCCAGTAGGGCGGGACAGGGAGGCTCGGCCGGGGAGCTGTTTTTT. Amino acid sequence: CASRAGQGGSAGELFF.

V usage is TRBV29-1 and J usage is TRBJ1-5, with 7 bases fitting TRBD1. Trimming at V came to 4 bases and at J to 5 bases, leaving 5 bases not matched to a gene. The length of the CDR3 is 13 residues. CDR1 SQVTM and CDR2 ANQGSEA come from the germline V gene. The CDR3 here is CSVGDSRYQPQHF. The DNA of the CDR3 is TGCAGCGTTGGGGACAGCAGATATCAGCCCCAGCATTTT. The full variable domain, rest sourced from reference TRBV29-1 and TRBJ1-5, is SAVISQKPSRDICQRGTSLTIQCQVDSQVTMMFWYRQQPGQSLTLIATANQGSEATYESGFVIDKFPISRPNLTFSTLTVSNMSPEDSSIYLCSVGDSRYQPQHFGDGTRLSIL.

This clone was counted between two and nine times. The chain couples TRBV5-6 to TRBJ2-4; 7 bases are a match to TRBD1. The V gene's germline CDR1 is SGHDT and CDR2 YYEEEE. J lost 4 bases, V lost 2 bases, and 9 bases had no gene match. This CDR3 spans 16 amino acids. Written as DNA, the CDR3 is TGTGCCAGCAGCTTTTTCCGGGACAGTAATAAAAACATTCAGTACTTC. Protein product: CASSFFRDSNKNIQYF.

The chain links TRBV9 to TRBJ1-3; TRBD1 aligns across 7 bases. The J segment lost 7 bases and the V segment lost 2 bases, leaving 9 bases of the junction unmatched. This CDR3 is built from 15 residues. Germline loops: CDR1 SGDLS, CDR2 YYNGEE. The CDR3 sequence is CASSVSGTEGNTIYF. The CDR3 nucleotides are TGTGCCAGCAGCGTTTCCGGGACAGAAGGGAACACCATATATTTT.

The genes are TRBV5-1 and TRBJ2-1; 12 nucleotides agree with TRBD2. The V gene's germline CDR1 is SGHRS and CDR2 YFSETQ. Unmatched junction bases numbered 3, after V lost 0 bases and J lost 5 bases. The CDR3 runs 16 residues. The CDR3 DNA reads TGCGCCAGCAGCTTGGGTGGGACTAGCGGGCACAATGAGCAGTTCTTC. It codes for CASSLGGTSGHNEQFF.

The chain links TRBV5-5 to TRBJ1-2; 7 bases match TRBD1. CDR1 is SGHKS, CDR2 YYEKEE, per germline (reference sequence). Trimming at V came to 2 bases and at J to 8 bases, leaving 18 bases not matched to a gene. The CDR3 spans 17 residues. The CDR3 loop is CASSFTGVEGTSRGYTF. The CDR3 DNA reads TGTGCCAGCAGCTTCACAGGGGTAGAGGGTACCTCACGAGGCTACACCTTC.

The gene calls are TRBV6-1 and TRBJ2-1, with D maybe TRBD2 (6 bases). V dropped 4 bases and J dropped 3 bases, with 19 bases sitting between them. The length of the CDR3 is 17 residues. Germline loops: CDR1 MNHNS, CDR2 SASEGT. CDR3 sequence: CASSVPSSRGSYNEQFF. For the CDR3, the DNA is TGTGCCAGCAGTGTTCCCTCCAGCCGGGGGAGCTACAATGAGCAGTTCTTC.

V usage is TRBV19 and J usage is TRBJ1-1, with D perhaps TRBD1 (6 bases). Germline CDR1 and CDR2: LNHDA and SQIVND (reference sequence). The CDR3 length is 15 residues. Trimming cost V 2 bases and J 5 bases, with 15 bases left between them. In nucleotides, the CDR3 is TGTGCCAGTAGTATACCCGGGGGGCGGAGGACTGAAGCTTTCTTT. Its translation: CASSIPGGRRTEAFF.

The chain is built from TRBV5-8 and TRBJ1-3; a weak D match, TRBD1 (5 bases). Trimming pared 3 bases from V and 0 bases from J, leaving 13 bases between. The CDR3 runs to 16 residues. Per germline, CDR1 SGHTS and CDR2 YDEGEE. The CDR3 DNA reads TGTGCCAGCAGCTCCCGACAGTTTCTCTCTGGAAACACCATATATTTT. As protein: CASSSRQFLSGNTIYF. Drawing the rest from reference TRBV5-8 and TRBJ1-3, the complete variable domain is EAGVTQSPTHLIKTRGQQATLRCSPISGHTSVYWYQQALGLGLQFLLWYDEGEERNRGNFPPRFSGRQFPNYSSELNVNALELEDSALYLCASSSRQFLSGNTIYFGEGSWLTVV.

This clone was seen more than once but under ten times. The chain carries TRBV6-5 and TRBJ1-1; possible D gene TRBD1, 5 bases. CDR3 length: 15 amino acids. V lost 4 bases and J lost 4, with 16 bases in between. Germline lookup yields CDR1 MNHEY and CDR2 SVGAGI. DNA for the CDR3: TGTGCCAGCAGTTCAAGCTATCGACAGACCACTGAAGCTTTCTTT. Translating it yields CASSSSYRQTTEAFF.

V is TRBV4-2 and J is TRBJ2-7; 11 bases match TRBD2. V gave up 0 bases and J gave up 5 bases; unmatched junction bases: 6. There are 16 residues in the CDR3. Germline values: CDR1 LGHNA, CDR2 YNFKEQ. CDR3 bases: TGTGCCAGCAGCCAAGACAGGGCTAGCGGGAGGAACGAGCAGTACTTC. Its translation: CASSQDRASGRNEQYF.

This clone appeared once. This chain connects TRBV7-8 to TRBJ1-1, with 9 bases fitting TRBD1. The germline CDR1 and CDR2 sequences are SGHVS and FQNEAQ. The CDR3 spans 17 residues. V shed 6 bases and J 1 base; nucleotides not matched to a gene: 12. CDR3 DNA: TGTGCCAGCAGGCAGGGCACAGGGGGCGAATGGAACACTGAAGCTTTCTTT. This gives the protein CASRQGTGGEWNTEAFF.

The chain uses TRBV6-1 and TRBJ1-1; no firm D call. The ends were cut back, 10 bases at V and 0 bases at J, with 9 bases in the middle. In germline, CDR1 is MNHNS, CDR2 SASEGT. This CDR3 spans 12 amino acids. The CDR3 nucleotides are TGTGCCATGGAGGGCATGAACACTGAAGCTTTCTTT. Its translation: CAMEGMNTEAFF.

This clone was seen once. The V and J genes are TRBV7-8 and TRBJ2-7; 11 bases fit TRBD2. Germline V gives CDR1 SGHVS, CDR2 FQNEAQ. The CDR3 spans 16 residues. The V gene end was trimmed by 5 bases and the J gene end by 4 bases; junction bases not matched to a gene: 10. CDR3 DNA sequence: TGTGCCAGCAGCCCCATGTCTAGCGGGGGGTTTTACGAGCAGTACTTC. Its translation is CASSPMSSGGFYEQYF.

In DNA, the CDR3 is TGTGCCAGCAGCTCGACAGGGGGCGCAGGGGGCTACACCTTC. Translating it yields CASSSTGGAGGYTF. The J gene is TRBJ1-2, the V gene TRBV7-8; 10 nucleotides match TRBD1. Germline CDR1 reads SGHVS; CDR2 reads FQNEAQ. This CDR3 has 14 amino acids. Germline trimming cut 4 bases from V and 8 bases from J; bases unmatched to any gene: 7.

V and J are TRBV27 and TRBJ1-5; no clear D. The CDR3 runs 14 residues. CDR1 is MNHEY and CDR2 is SMNVEV in the germline V gene (reference sequence). Trimming cost V 6 bases and J 2 bases, with 11 bases left between them. As DNA, the CDR3 is TGTGCCAGCAGCCCCCGGACTGGCAATCAGCCCCAGCATTTT. Translating gives CASSPRTGNQPQHF.

The V gene is TRBV7-2, the J gene TRBJ2-5; D is unclear. The V end lost 6 bases, the J end lost 5 bases, and 13 bases lay between the germline ends. The CDR3 loop spans 13 amino acids. Per germline, CDR1 SGHTA and CDR2 FQGNSA. CDR3 region: CASRGPPSETQYF. The CDR3, as DNA: TGTGCCAGCAGGGGCCCACCCTCCGAGACCCAGTACTTC.

The chain couples TRBV7-9 to TRBJ1-2; D remains unclear. CDR1 is SEHNR and CDR2 is FQNEAQ in the germline V gene (reference sequence). The V and J ends lost 3 bases and 2 bases respectively, with 19 bases between them. The CDR3 consists of 17 residues. This CDR3 reads CASSLGDGLTPNYGYTF. CDR3 nucleotide sequence: TGTGCCAGCAGCTTGGGAGACGGGCTTACGCCGAACTATGGCTACACCTTC.

This sequence joins TRBV30 and TRBJ2-5, with D perhaps matching TRBD1 (5 bases). V dropped 0 bases and J dropped 3 bases, with 11 bases sitting between them. The CDR3 length is 14 residues. In germline, CDR1 is GTSNPN, CDR2 SVGIG (reference sequence). The CDR3 region has the DNA TGTGCCTGGAGTGTACAGGCACAGAAAGAGACCCAGTACTTC. Translation gives CAWSVQAQKETQYF.

The chain links TRBV5-6 to TRBJ2-5; 13 nucleotides agree with TRBD2. V shed 1 base, J shed 6 bases, and the junction held 6 bases outside the gene matches. The germline CDR1 and CDR2 sequences are SGHDT and YYEEEE. The length of the CDR3 is 16 residues. CDR3 DNA: TGTGCCAGCAGCTTGTGGACTAGCGGGAGCTTGAAGACCCAGTACTTC. It specifies CASSLWTSGSLKTQYF.

This clone appeared a single time. This chain links TRBV27 with TRBJ2-1; TRBD2 matches at 7 bases. The CDR3 runs 14 residues. Losses at the gene ends were 6 bases for V and 4 bases for J; bases not matched to a gene: 6. Germline assignment: CDR1 MNHEY and CDR2 SMNVEV (reference sequence). CDR3 loop: CASSLSGRYNEQFF. The CDR3 DNA reads as TGTGCCAGCAGCCTTAGCGGGCGATACAATGAGCAGTTCTTC.

The chain has TRBV7-9 and TRBJ1-4; tentatively, D is TRBD1 (5 bases). Trimming cost V 5 bases and J 6 bases, with 19 bases left between them. The V gene's germline CDR1 is SEHNR and CDR2 FQNEAQ (reference sequence). This CDR3 is built from 16 residues. CDR3 nucleotides: TGTGCCAGCAGCGAGTACAAAGGGGCAGTTTATGAAAAACTGTTTTTT. This gives the protein CASSEYKGAVYEKLFF.

The sample holds a few counts of this clone. This chain links TRBV9 with TRBJ2-2, with 11 bases identical to TRBD2. Germline-derived CDR1 and CDR2 are SGDLS and YYNGEE. This CDR3 is 16 amino acids long. J gave up 2 bases and V 3 bases, and 3 bases lay outside the gene matches. CDR3 residues: CASSGSGGANTGELFF. The CDR3 DNA follows: TGTGCCAGCAGCGGTAGCGGGGGGGCCAACACCGGGGAGCTGTTTTTT.